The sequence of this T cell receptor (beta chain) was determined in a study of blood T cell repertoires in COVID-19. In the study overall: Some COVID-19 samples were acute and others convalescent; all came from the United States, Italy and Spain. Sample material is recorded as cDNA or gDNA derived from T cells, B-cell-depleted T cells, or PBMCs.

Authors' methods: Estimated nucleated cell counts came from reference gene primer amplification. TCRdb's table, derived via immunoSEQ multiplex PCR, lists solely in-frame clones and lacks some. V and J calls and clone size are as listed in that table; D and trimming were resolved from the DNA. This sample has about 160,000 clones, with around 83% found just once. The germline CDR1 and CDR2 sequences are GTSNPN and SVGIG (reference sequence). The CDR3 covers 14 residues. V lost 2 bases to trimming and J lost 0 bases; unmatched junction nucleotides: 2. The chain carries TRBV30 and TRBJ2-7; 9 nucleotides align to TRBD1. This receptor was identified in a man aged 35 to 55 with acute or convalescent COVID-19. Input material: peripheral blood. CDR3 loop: CAWSTGGSSYEQYF. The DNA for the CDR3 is TGTGCCTGGAGTACAGGGGGCAGCTCCTACGAGCAGTACTTC.